Below, 14 T cell receptor beta chains from the same sample are listed, as sequenced in a study of blood T cells in healthy people across ages. Primed by a sample-barcoded 5' primer and a J-beta primer mix, a second PCR proceeded for roughly 6 to 12 cycles. Via MiXCR, TCRdb re-called the 5' RACE reads, giving one row per CDR3 protein. There are some 1.8 million distinct CDR3 sequences in the sample; roughly two fifths occur only once, and 23% lies in the top ten. Sequencing was done on a sample of blood. All receptors derive from a human donor in good health.

This clonotype has only a few counts. The chain couples TRBV7-2 to TRBJ1-1; D uncertain. Germline V CDR1 and CDR2: SGHTA, FQGNSA. V was trimmed by 5 bases and J by 3 bases, leaving 13 bases between them. CDR3 length: 14 residues. The CDR3 sequence is CASSLTTGDTEAFF. In DNA, the CDR3 is TGTGCCAGCAGCCTTACGACCGGGGACACTGAAGCTTTCTTT. Combining the CDR3 with reference TRBV7-2 and TRBJ1-1 gives the whole variable domain GAGVSQSPSNKVTEKGKDVELRCDPISGHTALYWYRQSLGQGLEFLIYFQGNSAPDKSGLPSDRFSAERTGGSVSTLTIQRTQQEDSAVYLCASSLTTGDTEAFFGQGTRLTVV.

This chain joins TRBV5-1 and TRBJ2-1; 9 bases map to TRBD1. V was clipped by 0 bases and J by 4 bases; unmatched bases: 8. There are 17 residues in the CDR3. Germline V gene sequence: CDR1 SGHRS, CDR2 YFSETQ. The CDR3 DNA follows: TGCGCCAGCAGCTTGGATCCGGGACAGGGTGGATACAATGAGCAGTTCTTC. It codes for CASSLDPGQGGYNEQFF.

The chain combines TRBV20-1 with TRBJ2-3; weak D call: TRBD1 (6 bases). Per the germline V gene, CDR1 is DFQATT and CDR2 is SNEGSKA (reference sequence). This CDR3 contains 12 residues. The V and J ends lost 1 base and 9 bases respectively, with 11 bases between them. The CDR3 loop reads CSARVVGQTQYF. The CDR3 bases are TGCAGTGCTAGAGTGGTGGGACAAACGCAGTATTTT.

The chain carries TRBV12-3 or TRBV12-4 and TRBJ2-2, with 9 bases aligning to TRBD2. With 5 bases clipped from V and 8 bases from J, the junction kept 6 bases outside the gene matches. This CDR3 spans 14 amino acids. CDR3 DNA: TGTGCCAGCAGTCCTCCTAGCGGGGTTGGGGAGCTGTTTTTT. The encoded protein is CASSPPSGVGELFF.

V gene TRBV5-1 combines with J gene TRBJ2-5, with D tentatively TRBD2 (6 bases). Looked up from germline, CDR1 is SGHRS and CDR2 is YFSETQ. The CDR3 consists of 15 residues. V was cut by 6 bases and J by 3 bases, with 18 bases left in between. The CDR3 is CASNPVRGTKETQYF. The CDR3 region has the DNA TGCGCCAGCAATCCGGTGCGGGGCACGAAAGAGACCCAGTACTTC.

A few counts support this clonotype. The chain links TRBV12-3 or TRBV12-4 to TRBJ2-5, with 14 nucleotides matching TRBD2. V lost 3 bases and J lost 2; bases outside the gene matches: 2. The CDR3 is 16 residues long. The CDR3 region is CASSFGTSGGQETQYF. The CDR3 DNA is TGTGCCAGCAGTTTCGGGACTAGCGGGGGTCAAGAGACCCAGTACTTC.

This chain links TRBV7-8 with TRBJ1-6; no definite D call. Trimming cost V 5 bases and J 9 bases, with 11 bases left between them. Germline CDR1 SGHVS, CDR2 FQNEAQ. The CDR3 runs 13 residues. This CDR3 reads CASSASGASPLHF. In nucleotides, the CDR3 is TGTGCCAGCAGCGCATCGGGTGCTTCACCCCTCCACTTT.

This clonotype has just a few counts. DNA for the CDR3: TGTGCCAGCAGTGACGGCAGGGGGCCTTACAATGAGCAGTTCTTC. It codes for CASSDGRGPYNEQFF. J is TRBJ2-1 and V is TRBV6-1, with 8 bases identical to TRBD1. V was clipped by 3 bases and J by 4 bases; unmatched bases: 5. Germline V gene data show CDR1 as MNHNS and CDR2 as SASEGT. This CDR3 contains 15 residues.

In its sample, this clonotype was seen a few times. The chain links TRBV7-9 to TRBJ2-7, with 9 bases identical to TRBD2. Judging by the DNA end, TRBJ2-5 fits better; the J call may be wrong. The germline CDR1 and CDR2 sequences are SEHNR and FQNEAQ (reference sequence). The CDR3 covers 14 residues. The CDR3 spells CASSRPAGGETQYF. The CDR3 DNA is TGTGCCAGCAGCCGTCCAGCGGGGGGAGAGACCCAGTACTTC.

This clonotype was seen a handful of times. The J gene is TRBJ2-5, the V gene TRBV9, with 10 bases that match TRBD2. This CDR3 spans 16 amino acids. With V trimmed by 3 bases and J by 2 bases, 7 bases remained unmatched. The germline V gene has CDR1 SGDLS and CDR2 YYNGEE. The CDR3 loop is CASSASGGWGQETQYF. The CDR3 DNA sequence: TGTGCCAGCAGCGCTAGCGGGGGTTGGGGGCAAGAGACCCAGTACTTC.

The rearrangement joins TRBV10-3 to TRBJ1-1; TRBD1 matches at 8 bases. V trimming: 11 bases; J trimming: 5 bases; junction bases outside the gene matches: 7. The germline V gene has CDR1 ENHRY and CDR2 SYGVKD. The CDR3 has 12 residues. DNA for the CDR3: TGTGCCGCCAGGACAGGGCAAACTGAAGCTTTCTTT. It is translated as CAARTGQTEAFF.

The rearrangement links TRBV9 to TRBJ2-2; D is perhaps TRBD2 (6 bases). With 4 bases removed from V and 8 bases from J, the gap between germline ends came to 12 bases. This CDR3 has 13 residues. Germline CDR1 and CDR2: SGDLS and YYNGEE. The CDR3 is CASSSTTRGELFF. In nucleotides, the CDR3 is TGTGCCAGCAGCTCAACGACTAGGGGGGAGCTGTTTTTT.

This chain joins TRBV9 and TRBJ1-1; no reliable D call. Per germline, CDR1 SGDLS and CDR2 YYNGEE. The ends were cut back, 0 bases at V and 3 bases at J, with 9 bases in the middle. The CDR3 length is 14 residues. The DNA of the CDR3 is TGTGCCAGCAGCGTAGATGGGCGGGACACTGAAGCTTTCTTT. Residues: CASSVDGRDTEAFF.

The chain recombines TRBV9 with TRBJ2-5; D gene uncertain. In germline, CDR1 is SGDLS, CDR2 YYNGEE. V was cut by 4 bases and J by 4 bases, with 11 bases left in between. CDR3 size: 13 residues. The CDR3 reads CASSSMDGETQYF. CDR3 nucleotides: TGTGCCAGCAGCTCAATGGACGGAGAGACCCAGTACTTC.